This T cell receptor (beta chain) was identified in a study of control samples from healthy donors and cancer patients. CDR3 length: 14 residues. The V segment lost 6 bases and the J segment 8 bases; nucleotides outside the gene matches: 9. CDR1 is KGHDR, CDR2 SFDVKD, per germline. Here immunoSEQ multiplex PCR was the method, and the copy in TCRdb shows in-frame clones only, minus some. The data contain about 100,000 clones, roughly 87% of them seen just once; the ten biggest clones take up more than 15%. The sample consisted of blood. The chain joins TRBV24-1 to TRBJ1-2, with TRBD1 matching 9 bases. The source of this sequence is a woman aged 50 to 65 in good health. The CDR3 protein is CATSKSGTGKGYTF. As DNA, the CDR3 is TGTGCCACCAGTAAATCCGGGACAGGGAAAGGCTACACCTTC.